What follows are 30 T cell receptor beta chains derived from one specimen sequenced in a study of neoadjuvant anti-PD-1 for oral cavity cancer. Method: immunoSEQ multiplex PCR; TCRdb's copy keeps in-frame clones and lacks some. The table lists more than 6,500 clones, approximately 80% of them singletons, with approximately 3% in the top ten. This sample comprised PBMCs, obtained before nivolumab (anti-PD-1) treatment. The receptors stem from a person aged 35-79 years with oral cavity squamous cell carcinoma.

The V call is TRBV30, the J call TRBJ1-2, with D possibly being TRBD1 (5 bases). The CDR3 has 15 amino acids. Between the trimmed V and J ends, which lost 1 base and 0 bases, there was a span of 12 bases. Germline lookup yields CDR1 GTSNPN and CDR2 SVGIG (reference sequence). The CDR3 DNA reads as TGTGCCTGGAGTGGAACGGGGACTTCTAACTATGGCTACACCTTC. It translates to CAWSGTGTSNYGYTF.

The chain links TRBV5-6 to TRBJ2-3; D possibly corresponds to TRBD2 (5 bases). Trimming removed 4 bases from V and 0 bases from J, with 9 bases in between. The germline V gene has CDR1 SGHDT and CDR2 YYEEEE. The CDR3 has 14 residues. CDR3 in DNA: TGTGCCAGCAGCCCATGGACTAGCACAGATACGCAGTATTTT. Translated, it gives CASSPWTSTDTQYF.

The chain has TRBV5-6 and TRBJ2-1; D is unclear. CDR3 length: 13 residues. Trimming left V 0 bases short and J 12 bases short, with 13 bases between. The germline gives CDR1 SGHDT, CDR2 YYEEEE. The CDR3 coding sequence is TGTGCCAGCAGCTTGGGGCAGCTCGCGGTGCAGTTCTTC. Translating it yields CASSLGQLAVQFF.

V usage is TRBV15 and J usage is TRBJ1-1, with a weak D call TRBD1 (6 bases). The CDR3 has 15 amino acids. Looked up from germline, CDR1 is LNHNV and CDR2 is YYDKDF (reference sequence). Trimming shortened V by 0 bases and J by 1 base, and 9 bases separated the two germline ends. The CDR3, as DNA: TGTGCCACCAGCAGAGATCCGACAGGGAACACTGAAGCTTTCTTT. Its protein product is CATSRDPTGNTEAFF.

The gene calls are TRBV19 and TRBJ1-2; D not resolved. Trimming stripped 7 bases from V and 4 bases from J, with 10 bases between. There are 12 residues in the CDR3. Looked up from germline, CDR1 is LNHDA and CDR2 is SQIVND (reference sequence). In DNA form, the CDR3 reads TGTGCCAGTATCAACCCCCTCTATGGCTACACCTTC. Residues: CASINPLYGYTF.

The rearrangement links TRBV11-2 to TRBJ2-7; D may match TRBD1 or TRBD2 (5 bases each). This CDR3 has 14 residues. The ends were cut back, 5 bases at V and 2 bases at J, with 13 bases in the middle. CDR1 and CDR2 from the germline V gene are SGHAT and FQNNGV. The CDR3 DNA reads as TGTGCCAGCAGCCCCGGGACGGTAGCCTACGAGCAGTACTTC. Its protein is CASSPGTVAYEQYF.

The chain links TRBV6-5 to TRBJ1-3; D call uncertain. V was pared by 0 bases and J by 2 bases, with 11 bases between. The CDR3 contains 16 residues. Germline-derived CDR1 and CDR2 are MNHEY and SVGAGI. CDR3 sequence (DNA): TGTGCCAGCAGTTACTCACAGCGGGTCGCTGGAAACACCATATATTTT. It translates to CASSYSQRVAGNTIYF.

This clone was seen only a few times. The chain links TRBV5-5 to TRBJ1-5; D possibly corresponds to TRBD1 (5 bases). Germline values: CDR1 SGHKS, CDR2 YYEKEE (reference sequence). The ends were cut back, 4 bases at V and 6 bases at J, with 11 bases in the middle. The CDR3 contains 13 residues. The CDR3 protein is CASSPGVGQPQHF. The CDR3 DNA is TGTGCCAGCAGCCCGGGGGTGGGTCAGCCCCAGCATTTT.

V gene TRBV4-2 combines with J gene TRBJ1-1; 7 nucleotides align to TRBD1. Unmatched junction bases numbered 4, after V lost 0 bases and J lost 0 bases. The CDR3 has 16 residues. Germline loops: CDR1 LGHNA, CDR2 YNFKEQ. The CDR3 region has the DNA TGTGCCAGCAGCCAAGAGAGGGGGCGAGTGAACACTGAAGCTTTCTTT. Translated, it gives CASSQERGRVNTEAFF.

The chain couples TRBV9 to TRBJ1-1; no clear D gene. Germline loops: CDR1 SGDLS, CDR2 YYNGEE. V was cut by 0 bases and J by 4 bases, with 13 bases left in between. The CDR3 totals 15 residues. CDR3 sequence reads: CASSVGGRLGTEAFF. For the CDR3, the DNA is TGTGCCAGCAGCGTAGGTGGACGATTAGGCACTGAAGCTTTCTTT.

The chain links TRBV5-6 to TRBJ2-2; D remains unclear. The CDR3 extends over 13 amino acids. V was cut by 3 bases and J by 4 bases, with 7 bases left in between. Germline V gene lookup returns CDR1 SGHDT and CDR2 YYEEEE. CDR3 loop: CASSSAVTGELFF. CDR3 bases: TGTGCCAGCAGCTCCGCGGTCACCGGGGAGCTGTTTTTT.

V gene TRBV28 combines with J gene TRBJ2-7; weak D call: TRBD2 (6 bases). V was trimmed by 2 bases and J by 6 bases, leaving 20 bases between them. The CDR3 length is 16 residues. CDR1 and CDR2 (germline): MDHEN, SYDVKM. CDR3 nucleotide sequence: TGTGCCAGCAGTTTAAGCTCGGGACTTTATGCTACCGAGCAGTACTTC. Translation gives CASSLSSGLYATEQYF.

This clone was seen a single time. The chain combines TRBV30 with TRBJ1-6; D is possibly TRBD1 (5 bases). The ends were cut back, 0 bases at V and 5 bases at J, with 11 bases in the middle. Germline V gene lookup returns CDR1 GTSNPN and CDR2 SVGIG (reference sequence). This CDR3 region has 15 residues. CDR3 region: CAWSVSRENNSPLHF. The DNA for the CDR3 is TGTGCCTGGAGTGTATCCAGGGAGAATAATTCACCCCTCCACTTT.

The chain is built from TRBV13 and TRBJ2-3, with D possibly being TRBD2 (7 bases). Trimming took off 4 bases at V and 0 bases at J, with 14 bases between the two ends. Germline V gives CDR1 PRHDT, CDR2 FYEKMQ (reference sequence). The CDR3 is made up of 16 amino acids. CDR3 in amino acids: CASSWRGGLSTDTQYF. DNA for the CDR3: TGTGCCAGCAGCTGGAGGGGGGGGCTCAGCACAGATACGCAGTATTTT.

The chain employs TRBV25-1 and TRBJ1-5; 11 bases are a match to TRBD1. V dropped 6 bases and J dropped 2; count of bases not matched to a gene: 6. CDR1 MGHDK and CDR2 SYGVNS come from the germline V gene. The CDR3 extends over 16 amino acids. This CDR3 reads CASRGQGAGGNQPQHF. The CDR3 DNA reads TGTGCCAGCAGAGGACAGGGGGCGGGGGGCAATCAGCCCCAGCATTTT.

In this sample, this clone turned up a few times. The rearrangement uses TRBV4-1 and TRBJ2-7; 12 bases line up with TRBD2. The CDR3 spans 18 residues. In germline, CDR1 is MGHRA, CDR2 YSYEKL. The J segment lost 4 bases and the V segment lost 3 bases, leaving 13 bases of the junction unmatched. CDR3 sequence: CASSHHPPLAGGQYEQYF. The CDR3 nucleotides are TGCGCCAGCAGCCACCATCCCCCACTAGCGGGGGGACAATACGAGCAGTACTTC.

The J gene is TRBJ2-3, the V gene TRBV7-3; 9 bases match TRBD2. V lost 5 bases, J lost 4 bases, and 10 bases stayed unmatched. The CDR3 consists of 16 residues. Germline CDR1 and CDR2: SGHTA and FQGTGA. CDR3 nucleotide sequence: TGTGCCAGCAGCCCCCAGGGCGGGGGGGTCCCAGATACGCAGTATTTT. Protein product: CASSPQGGGVPDTQYF.

V is TRBV7-9 and J is TRBJ1-2; D call uncertain. Germline V gene sequence: CDR1 SEHNR, CDR2 FQNEAQ (reference sequence). Trimming took 0 bases from V and 7 from J, leaving 12 bases between them. This CDR3 region has 14 residues. The CDR3 protein is CASSLAEPIGGYTF. The CDR3 DNA sequence: TGTGCCAGCAGCTTAGCAGAACCAATTGGTGGCTACACCTTC.

The chain joins TRBV7-9 to TRBJ2-1, with TRBD2 matching over 11 bases. The trim removed 5 bases at V and 7 bases at J, leaving 7 bases unmatched. This CDR3 is built from 15 residues. CDR1 is SEHNR and CDR2 is FQNEAQ in the germline V gene (reference sequence). The DNA for the CDR3 is TGTGCCAGCAGCCCCAGGGTAGCGGGGGGGAATGAGCAGTTCTTC. Protein sequence: CASSPRVAGGNEQFF. Complete variable domain (other parts from reference TRBV7-9 and TRBJ2-1): DTGVSQNPRHKITKRGQNVTFRCDPISEHNRLYWYRQTLGQGPEFLTYFQNEAQLEKSRLLSDRFSAERPKGSFSTLEIQRTEQGDSAMYLCASSPRVAGGNEQFFGPGTRLTVL.

This chain uses TRBV6-1 with TRBJ2-1; 8 bases agree with TRBD1. This CDR3 is 13 amino acids long. V gave up 5 bases and J gave up 5 bases; unmatched junction bases: 2. Germline-derived CDR1 and CDR2 are MNHNS and SASEGT. The CDR3 region is CASSPTGDNEQFF. CDR3 DNA sequence: TGTGCCAGCAGTCCGACAGGGGACAATGAGCAGTTCTTC.

V and J are TRBV4-3 and TRBJ1-2; 7 nucleotides agree with TRBD1. With 7 bases clipped from V and 6 bases from J, the junction kept 17 bases outside the gene matches. CDR3 length: 16 amino acids. The germline CDR1 and CDR2 sequences are LGHNA and YSLEER. CDR3 residues: CASNPYLGTDGDGYTF. In nucleotides, the CDR3 is TGCGCCAGCAACCCTTACCTCGGGACAGATGGGGATGGCTACACCTTC.

The chain joins TRBV7-3 to TRBJ2-3, with D maybe TRBD2 (6 bases). The CDR3 is made up of 16 amino acids. V was clipped by 0 bases and J by 0 bases, with 10 bases between them. The V gene's germline CDR1 is SGHTA and CDR2 FQGTGA. The CDR3 here is CASSLTVGGSTDTQYF. The CDR3 nucleotides are TGTGCCAGCAGCTTAACGGTGGGGGGTAGCACAGATACGCAGTATTTT.

The V call is TRBV9, the J call TRBJ2-3; 7 bases fit TRBD2. The V gene's germline CDR1 is SGDLS and CDR2 YYNGEE. Unmatched junction bases numbered 10, after V lost 0 bases and J lost 6 bases. The CDR3 sequence is 16 residues long. This CDR3 is CASSVGDGGRTDTQYF. Written as DNA, the CDR3 is TGTGCCAGCAGCGTAGGCGACGGGGGGAGAACGGATACGCAGTATTTT.

The chain uses TRBV5-5 and TRBJ1-2; D remains ambiguous. The V end lost 2 bases, the J end lost 2 bases, and 10 bases lay between the germline ends. The CDR3 is 14 residues long. CDR1 SGHKS and CDR2 YYEKEE come from the germline V gene (reference sequence). The CDR3 sequence: CASSFTASNYGYTF. The CDR3 DNA sequence: TGTGCCAGCAGCTTTACAGCGTCAAACTATGGCTACACCTTC.

There are a few counts of this clone. The chain links TRBV2 to TRBJ1-2, with D perhaps TRBD1 (5 bases). The CDR3 has 12 residues. Germline V gives CDR1 SNHLY, CDR2 FYNNEI. The ends were cut back, 4 bases at V and 3 bases at J, with 6 bases in the middle. In DNA form, the CDR3 reads TGTGCCAGCAGTGTCAGGGACTATGGCTACACCTTC. It yields the protein CASSVRDYGYTF.

J is TRBJ2-5 and V is TRBV5-5, with 7 nucleotides matching TRBD1. The CDR3 loop spans 14 amino acids. Germline V CDR1 and CDR2: SGHKS, YYEKEE (reference sequence). The trim removed 2 bases at V and 4 bases at J, leaving 5 bases unmatched. CDR3 in DNA: TGTGCCAGCAGCTTAGGCGCAGGGGGAGAGACCCAGTACTTC. Its protein product is CASSLGAGGETQYF.

The sample holds a few counts of this clone. The rearrangement joins TRBV7-2 to TRBJ1-1; the D is unclear. CDR1 SGHTA and CDR2 FQGNSA come from the germline V gene. There are 15 residues in the CDR3. Trimming cost V 8 bases and J 0 bases, with 16 bases left between them. The CDR3 DNA reads as TGTGCCAGCTCTGGGAGGGAACTCTTGAACACTGAAGCTTTCTTT. It codes for CASSGRELLNTEAFF.

The chain joins TRBV15 to TRBJ2-1; D gene uncertain. CDR3 size: 14 residues. Looked up from germline, CDR1 is LNHNV and CDR2 is YYDKDF (reference sequence). V dropped 0 bases and J dropped 8 bases, with 11 bases sitting between them. The chain's CDR3 is CATSRESTSDEQFF. The DNA of the CDR3 is TGTGCCACCAGCAGAGAGTCGACCTCGGATGAGCAGTTCTTC.

This clone was observed a single time. V usage is TRBV2 and J usage is TRBJ2-7; D may be TRBD1 or TRBD2 (5 bases each). Trimming cost V 6 bases and J 2 bases, with 17 bases left between them. The CDR3 is 15 residues long. The germline V gene has CDR1 SNHLY and CDR2 FYNNEI. The CDR3 DNA sequence: TGTGCCAGCAGACTAACCCGGGGACCTCCCTACGAGCAGTACTTC. It specifies CASRLTRGPPYEQYF. The full variable domain, rest sourced from reference TRBV2 and TRBJ2-7, is EPEVTQTPSHQVTQMGQEVILRCVPISNHLYFYWYRQILGQKVEFLVSFYNNEISEKSEIFDDQFSVERPDGSNFTLKIRSTKLEDSAMYFCASRLTRGPPYEQYFGPGTRLTVT.

This clone was recorded only once. The genes are TRBV15 and TRBJ2-1; no clear D. CDR1 is LNHNV and CDR2 is YYDKDF in the germline V gene (reference sequence). The CDR3 is 14 amino acids. The ends were cut back, 3 bases at V and 9 bases at J, with 15 bases in the middle. DNA for the CDR3: TGTGCCACCAGCAGGGAGAGAGGTTTCGGTGAGCAGTTCTTC. It specifies CATSRERGFGEQFF.